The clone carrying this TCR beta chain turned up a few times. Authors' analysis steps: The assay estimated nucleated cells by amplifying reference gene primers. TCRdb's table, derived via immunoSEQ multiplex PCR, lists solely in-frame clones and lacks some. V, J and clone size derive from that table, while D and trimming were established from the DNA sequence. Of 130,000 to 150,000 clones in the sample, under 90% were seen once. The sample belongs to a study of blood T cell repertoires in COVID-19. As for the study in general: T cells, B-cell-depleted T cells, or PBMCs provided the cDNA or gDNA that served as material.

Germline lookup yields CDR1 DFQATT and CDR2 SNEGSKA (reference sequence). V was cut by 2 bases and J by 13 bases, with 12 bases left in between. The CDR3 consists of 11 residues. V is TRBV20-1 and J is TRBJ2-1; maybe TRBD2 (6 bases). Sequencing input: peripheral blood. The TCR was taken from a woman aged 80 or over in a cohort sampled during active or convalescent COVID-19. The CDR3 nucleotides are TGCAGTGCTAGAAGGGACTTCGCCCAGTTCTTC. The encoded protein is CSARRDFAQFF.